This section outlines one TCR beta chain sequence together with its context. Its target is not known. Germline V gene sequence: CDR1 LNHDA, CDR2 SQIVND (reference sequence). V was shortened by 3 bases and J by 0 bases, with 10 bases between the two germline ends. The CDR3 runs to 15 residues. The method was immunoSEQ multiplex PCR; TCRdb's version includes in-frame clones alone and lacks a portion of them. The sample has roughly 48,000 clones, around three quarters seen once. The data are from a study of T cells in localized non-small cell lung cancer. Study-level points and caveats: Clonality peaked in uninvolved adjacent lung rather than tumor. Out of the top 100 tumor clones, a median roughly 58 were seen in adjacent lung.

The receptor's source is a man aged 40 to 70 with stage I squamous cell lung carcinoma. This chain links TRBV19 with TRBJ2-3; D unresolved. The sequencing used peripheral blood, collected before any cancer treatment. Here the CDR3 reads CASSIRQASTDTQYF. The CDR3 DNA follows: TGTGCCAGTAGTATTCGCCAGGCTAGCACAGATACGCAGTATTTT.